This TCR beta chain was sequenced for a study of identifying expanded T cells in peripheral blood. Study results and limitations: Clone count variance between approximately two-week samples rose with total template count. Technical replicates showed around 1.2 changed clones; around 2 weeks around 15; four weeks 19.

No infections or other immune events were documented during collection. Profiling relied on immunoSEQ multiplex PCR, and the TCRdb table lists in-frame clones only, not all of them. The data show under 150,000 clones, with less than 90% seen just once and around 8.4% held by the top ten. With regard to this clone: Its antigen remains unknown.

The germline V gene encodes CDR1 SEHNR and CDR2 FQNEAQ (reference sequence). V lost 1 base and J 4 bases, leaving 5 bases between the germline ends. This CDR3 has 12 amino acids. V gene TRBV7-9 combines with J gene TRBJ2-7; no clear D gene. Source material: blood. This TCR was recovered from a person aged 18-69 years in good health. CDR3 coding DNA: TGTGCCAGCAGCTTAGGGTCTTACGAGCAGTACTTC. Translated: CASSLGSYEQYF.